This note documents a single TCR beta chain sequence. Its antigen is undetermined. The CDR3 loop spans 14 amino acids. Germline V gene lookup returns CDR1 MGHDK and CDR2 SYGVNS. V was pared by 6 bases and J by 4 bases, with 15 bases between. TCRdb called the 5' RACE reads again in MiXCR, with one record for every CDR3 protein. There are about 890,000 distinct CDR3 sequences in the sample; approximately 13% occur only once, and around 1.6% lies in the top ten. This sample was included in a study of identical twins. Findings and limits, study-wide: Fewer insertions were carried by abundant cord blood beta clonotypes, but none was seen in memory repertoires.

The same data also went into a second study, on yellow fever vaccine responses in identical twins.

The chain recombines TRBV25-1 with TRBJ2-5; no clear D. The clonotype originates from a woman aged 18-29 years in good health. Sequenced: PBMCs. CDR3 region: CASSPWGSLETQYF. In nucleotides, the CDR3 is TGTGCCAGCAGCCCCTGGGGTTCGTTAGAGACCCAGTACTTC. Full variable domain (missing parts from reference TRBV25-1 and TRBJ2-5): EADIYQTPRYLVIGTGKKITLECSQTMGHDKMYWYQQDPGMELHLIHYSYGVNSTEKGDLSSESTVSRIRTEHFPLTLESARPSHTSQYLCASSPWGSLETQYFGPGTRLLVL.